This TCR beta chain emerged from a study of blood T cell repertoires in COVID-19. Across the whole study: There were acute and convalescent COVID-19 samples, and they came from the United States, Italy and Spain. Sources were T cells, B-cell-depleted T cells, or PBMCs; the material itself was cDNA or gDNA.

As processed by the authors: How many nucleated cells were present was estimated from reference gene primer amplification. Profiling relied on immunoSEQ multiplex PCR, and the TCRdb table lists in-frame clones only, not all of them. V and J calls and clone size are as listed in that table; D and trimming were resolved from the DNA. Of 70,000 to 95,000 clones detected, roughly 79% appear once; the ten largest clones hold about 20%. Germline-derived CDR1 and CDR2 are MDHEN and SYDVKM. V lost 2 bases and J 0 bases, leaving 8 bases between the germline ends. The CDR3 has 15 residues. Sequencing input: peripheral blood. The clonotype originates from a woman between 65 and 79 years old with acute or convalescent COVID-19. The chain recombines TRBV28 with TRBJ2-1, with D possibly TRBD1 on 5 matching bases. The chain's CDR3 is CASSLGAVSYNEQFF. The DNA for the CDR3 is TGTGCCAGCAGTTTAGGGGCAGTCTCCTACAATGAGCAGTTCTTC. Complete variable domain (other parts from reference TRBV28 and TRBJ2-1): DVKVTQSSRYLVKRTGEKVFLECVQDMDHENMFWYRQDPGLGLRLIYFSYDVKMKEKGDIPEGYSVSREKKERFSLILESASTNQTSMYLCASSLGAVSYNEQFFGPGTRLTVL.